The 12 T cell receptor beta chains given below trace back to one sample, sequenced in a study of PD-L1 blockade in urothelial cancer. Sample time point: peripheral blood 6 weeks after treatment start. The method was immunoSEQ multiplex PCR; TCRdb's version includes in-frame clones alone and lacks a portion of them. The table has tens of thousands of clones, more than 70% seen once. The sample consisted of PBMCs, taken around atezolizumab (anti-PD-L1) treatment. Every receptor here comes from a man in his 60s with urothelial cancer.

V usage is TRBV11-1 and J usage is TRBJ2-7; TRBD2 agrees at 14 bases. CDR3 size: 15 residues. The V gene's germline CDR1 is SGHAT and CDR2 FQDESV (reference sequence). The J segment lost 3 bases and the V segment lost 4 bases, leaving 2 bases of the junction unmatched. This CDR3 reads CASSSGTSGGYEQYF. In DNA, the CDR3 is TGTGCCAGCAGCTCGGGGACTAGCGGGGGCTACGAGCAGTACTTC.

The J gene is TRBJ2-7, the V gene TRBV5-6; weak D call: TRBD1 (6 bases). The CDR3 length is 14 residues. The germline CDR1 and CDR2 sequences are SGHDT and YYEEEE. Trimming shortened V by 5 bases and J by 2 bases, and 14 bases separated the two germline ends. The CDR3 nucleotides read TGTGCCAGCAGAAAACAGGGAAAGCCCTACGAGCAGTACTTC. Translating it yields CASRKQGKPYEQYF.

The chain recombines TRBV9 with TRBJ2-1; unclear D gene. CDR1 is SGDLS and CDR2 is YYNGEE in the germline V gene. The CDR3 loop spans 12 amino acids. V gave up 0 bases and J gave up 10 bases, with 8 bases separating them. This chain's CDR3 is CASSVALTEQFF. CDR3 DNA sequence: TGTGCCAGCAGCGTAGCTCTGACAGAGCAGTTCTTC.

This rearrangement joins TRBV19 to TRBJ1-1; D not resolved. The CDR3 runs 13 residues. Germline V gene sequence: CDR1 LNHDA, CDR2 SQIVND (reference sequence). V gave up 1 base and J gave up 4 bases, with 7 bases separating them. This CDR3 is CASSIVRGTEAFF. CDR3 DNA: TGTGCCAGTAGTATAGTTCGGGGCACTGAAGCTTTCTTT.

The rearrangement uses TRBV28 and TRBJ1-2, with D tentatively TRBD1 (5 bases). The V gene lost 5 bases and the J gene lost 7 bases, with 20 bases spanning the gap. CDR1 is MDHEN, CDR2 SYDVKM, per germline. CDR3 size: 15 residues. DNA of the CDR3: TGTGCCAGCAGTATGACAGCCACCGACGCCCTTGGCTACACCTTC. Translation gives CASSMTATDALGYTF.

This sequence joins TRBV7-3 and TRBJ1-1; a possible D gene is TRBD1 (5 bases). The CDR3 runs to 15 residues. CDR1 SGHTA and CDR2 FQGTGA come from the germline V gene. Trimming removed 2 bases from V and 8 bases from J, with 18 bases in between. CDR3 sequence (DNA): TGTGCCAGCAGCTTATATGGGGCCCAGGGCGGAGAAGCTTTCTTT. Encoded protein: CASSLYGAQGGEAFF.

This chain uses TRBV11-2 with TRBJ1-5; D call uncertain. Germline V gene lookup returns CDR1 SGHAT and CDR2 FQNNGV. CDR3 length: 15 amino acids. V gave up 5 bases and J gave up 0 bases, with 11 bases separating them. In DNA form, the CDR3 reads TGTGCCAGCAGCCTGGGAGGGTTTAGCAATCAGCCCCAGCATTTT. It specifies CASSLGGFSNQPQHF.

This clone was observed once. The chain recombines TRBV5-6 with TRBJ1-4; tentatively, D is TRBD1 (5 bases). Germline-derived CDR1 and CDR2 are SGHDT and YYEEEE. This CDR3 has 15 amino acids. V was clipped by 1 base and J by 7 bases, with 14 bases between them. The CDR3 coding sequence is TGTGCCAGCAGCTTGTACGGCCTTACAGGTGAAAAACTGTTTTTT. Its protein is CASSLYGLTGEKLFF.

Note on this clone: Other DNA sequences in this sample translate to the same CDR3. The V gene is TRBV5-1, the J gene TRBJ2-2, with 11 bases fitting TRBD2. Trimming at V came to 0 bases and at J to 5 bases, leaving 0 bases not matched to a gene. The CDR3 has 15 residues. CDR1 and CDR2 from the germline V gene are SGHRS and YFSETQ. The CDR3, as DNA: TGCGCCAGCAGCTTGGGACTAGCGGGGACCGGGGAGCTGTTTTTT. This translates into CASSLGLAGTGELFF.

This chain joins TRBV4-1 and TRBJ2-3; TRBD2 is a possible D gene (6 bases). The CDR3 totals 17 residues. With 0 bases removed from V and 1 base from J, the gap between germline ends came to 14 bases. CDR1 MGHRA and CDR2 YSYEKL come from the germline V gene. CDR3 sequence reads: CASSQEGPEGRTDTQYF. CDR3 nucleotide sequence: TGCGCCAGCAGCCAAGAGGGGCCGGAGGGGCGCACAGATACGCAGTATTTT.

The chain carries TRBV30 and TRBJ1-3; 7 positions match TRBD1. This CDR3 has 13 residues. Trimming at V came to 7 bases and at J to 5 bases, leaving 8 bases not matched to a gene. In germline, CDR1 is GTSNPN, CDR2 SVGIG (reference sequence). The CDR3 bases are TGTGCCTCGCAGGGGGTTGGGAGAAACACCATATATTTT. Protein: CASQGVGRNTIYF.

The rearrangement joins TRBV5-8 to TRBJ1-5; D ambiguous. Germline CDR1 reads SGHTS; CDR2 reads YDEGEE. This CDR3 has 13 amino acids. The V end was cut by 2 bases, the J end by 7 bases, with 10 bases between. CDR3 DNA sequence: TGTGCCAGCAGCTTCGGTCTCCTACAGCCCCAGCATTTT. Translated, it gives CASSFGLLQPQHF.